The TCR beta chain described here comes from a study of vaccination effects on CD4 cells after COVID-19. Whole-study context: The participants, recipients of two vaccine doses, got either BNT162b2 or mRNA-1273.

This clone was detected only once. Its antigen remains unknown. TCRdb's copy holds only in-frame clones and misses some; the assay was immunoSEQ multiplex PCR. The sample lists about 60,000 clones, roughly 76% occurring once. Expansion with viral peptide pools was applied to antigen-specific CD4+ T cells by the ViraFEST assay prior to sequencing. Isolating CD4+ T cells followed approximately 11 days of culture. For each well, 1.9 million or so PBMC were cultured with about 10 IU/ml IL-2 and around 9 ug/ml peptides. Trimming took off 0 bases at V and 1 base at J, with 19 bases between the two ends. The V gene's germline CDR1 is MGHRA and CDR2 YSYEKL. The CDR3 has 18 amino acids.

The receptor was derived from a human donor who received a COVID-19 vaccine. The rearrangement joins TRBV4-1 to TRBJ2-7; the D is unclear. The sequenced sample was CD4+ T cells from PBMCs cultured with HCoV-229E spike peptides, obtained before COVID-19 vaccination. The DNA for the CDR3 is TGCGCCAGCAGCCAAGACGGGTCCAGTTGCCCCATTTCCTACGAGCAGTACGTC. Its protein product is CASSQDGSSCPISYEQYV.